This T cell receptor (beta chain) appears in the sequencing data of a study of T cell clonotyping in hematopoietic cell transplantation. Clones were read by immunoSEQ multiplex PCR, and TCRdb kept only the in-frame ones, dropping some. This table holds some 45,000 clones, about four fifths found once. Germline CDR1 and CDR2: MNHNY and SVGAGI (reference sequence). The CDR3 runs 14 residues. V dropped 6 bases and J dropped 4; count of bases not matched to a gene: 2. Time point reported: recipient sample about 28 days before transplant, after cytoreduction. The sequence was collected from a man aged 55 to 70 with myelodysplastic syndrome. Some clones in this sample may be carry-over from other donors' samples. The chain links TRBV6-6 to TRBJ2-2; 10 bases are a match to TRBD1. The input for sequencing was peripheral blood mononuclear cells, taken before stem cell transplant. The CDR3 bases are TGTGCCAGCAGCCGGACAGGGGGCACCGGGGAGCTGTTTTTT. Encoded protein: CASSRTGGTGELFF.